This T cell receptor beta chain emerged from a study of blood T cell repertoires in COVID-19. Study summary: There were acute and convalescent COVID-19 samples, and they came from the United States, Italy and Spain. Sample material is recorded as cDNA or gDNA derived from T cells, B-cell-depleted T cells, or PBMCs.

The authors' processing: How many nucleated cells were present was estimated from reference gene primer amplification. The repertoire was sequenced with immunoSEQ multiplex PCR; TCRdb's copy has only in-frame clones and lacks some. That table furnishes V, J and clone size, whereas the DNA furnished D and trimming. The sample holds about 240,000 clones, roughly 87% seen once. Trimming removed 0 bases from V and 4 bases from J; junction bases left unmatched: 5. Per germline, CDR1 MNHEY and CDR2 SVGAGI. This CDR3 region has 16 residues. The TCR was taken from a man aged 60 to 75 who had recovered from COVID-19. The chain combines TRBV6-5 with TRBJ1-5; TRBD1 matches at 8 bases. Specimen: peripheral blood. As DNA, the CDR3 is TGTGCCAGCAGTTACTCGACAGGGACAGGTAATCAGCCCCAGCATTTT. Translating gives CASSYSTGTGNQPQHF.